Each of the 5 T cell receptor beta chains below was sequenced from the same sample in a study of T cells in Graves' hyperthyroidism and ophthalmopathy. Amplified TCR beta CDR3 regions derived from RNA transcripts. TCR CDR3 underwent first-round RT-PCR with the HTBI primer set. One entry per CDR3 protein, called by TCRdb with MiXCR from the multiplex PCR reads. The sample records fewer than 650,000 distinct CDR3 sequences, about 15% being singletons. Material: blood. All receptors come from a woman between 40 and 50 years old with Graves' hyperthyroidism.

V is TRBV2 and J is TRBJ1-5; a weak D match, TRBD1 (6 bases). Trimming took 2 bases from V and 7 from J, leaving 15 bases between them. CDR3 size: 15 residues. Germline CDR1 SNHLY, CDR2 FYNNEI. CDR3 loop: CASSEILGAQQPQHF. The DNA of the CDR3 is TGTGCCAGCAGTGAAATTTTGGGGGCACAGCAGCCCCAGCATTTT.

This clonotype was detected many times. The chain combines TRBV5-6 with TRBJ2-7; D is possibly TRBD1 (5 bases). CDR3 size: 12 residues. The V gene lost 4 bases and the J gene lost 5 bases, with 10 bases spanning the gap. Per the germline V gene, CDR1 is SGHDT and CDR2 is YYEEEE. As DNA, the CDR3 is TGTGCCAGCAGCCACGACAGTAACGAGCAGTACTTC. Amino acid sequence: CASSHDSNEQYF.

The V gene is TRBV15, the J gene TRBJ1-3, with 7 bases aligning to TRBD1. Germline loops: CDR1 LNHNV, CDR2 YYDKDF (reference sequence). The CDR3 loop spans 17 amino acids. V lost 0 bases, J lost 0 bases, and 5 bases stayed unmatched. The CDR3, as DNA: TGTGCCACCAGCAGAGAGGTGGGACAGCTCTCTGGAAACACCATATATTTT. This gives the protein CATSREVGQLSGNTIYF.

Ten or more counts support this clonotype. The chain employs TRBV2 and TRBJ2-2; 7 bases align to TRBD1. The V and J ends lost 8 bases and 2 bases, in that order; junction bases with no gene match: 8. In germline, CDR1 is SNHLY, CDR2 FYNNEI. The CDR3 contains 15 residues. The CDR3 is CASLTDRVNTGELFF. CDR3 sequence (DNA): TGTGCCAGCCTTACTGACAGGGTTAACACCGGGGAGCTGTTTTTT.

This clonotype was detected only a few times. A read error is possible here, since a much larger clone lies one base away. The gene calls are TRBV28 and TRBJ2-1; D not certain. The CDR3 is 17 residues long. CDR1 and CDR2 (germline): MDHEN, SYDVKM. CDR3 amino acids: CACSLYRTASSYNEQFF. The CDR3 DNA reads TGTGCCTGCAGTTTATATAGGACCGCGAGCTCCTACAATGAGCAGTTCTTC.